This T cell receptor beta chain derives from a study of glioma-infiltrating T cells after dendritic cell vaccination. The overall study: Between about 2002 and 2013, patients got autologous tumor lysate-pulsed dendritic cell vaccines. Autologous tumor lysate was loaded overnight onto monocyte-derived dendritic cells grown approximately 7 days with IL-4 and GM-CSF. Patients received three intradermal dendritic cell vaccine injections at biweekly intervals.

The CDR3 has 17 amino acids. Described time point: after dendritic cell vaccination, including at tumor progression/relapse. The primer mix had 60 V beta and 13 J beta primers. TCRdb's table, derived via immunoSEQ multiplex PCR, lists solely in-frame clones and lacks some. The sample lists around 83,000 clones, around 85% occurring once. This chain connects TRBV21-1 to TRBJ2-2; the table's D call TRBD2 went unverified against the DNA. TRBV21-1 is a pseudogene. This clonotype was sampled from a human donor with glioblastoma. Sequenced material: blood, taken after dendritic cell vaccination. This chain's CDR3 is CASSKESAGANTGELFF. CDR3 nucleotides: TGTGCCAGCAGCAAAGAATCAGCGGGGGCGAACACCGGGGAGCTGTTTTTT.